The 22 T cell receptor beta chains below all came from one sample that was sequenced in a study of low-dose radiotherapy and immunotherapy resistance in tumors. First-strand cDNA relied on TRAV- and TRBV-specific primers spanning alpha and beta chains. The PCR that amplified TCRs ran for approximately 18 cycles, relying on a constant-region primer and a V-primer adapter. MiXCR, applied by TCRdb to the reads, yields one record per CDR3 protein. The sample gives about 58,000 distinct CDR3 sequences, roughly 23% of which show up once; 6.5% to 8% is in the top ten. Time point described: after trial treatment. The treatment: LDRT plus nivolumab, ipilimumab, low-dose cyclophosphamide and aspirin (RACIN trial). The material sequenced was PBMCs, taken after low-dose radiotherapy plus immunotherapy. The receptor source for this set is a male donor with prostate cancer.

This clonotype was found many times. V gene TRBV9 combines with J gene TRBJ1-2, with a tentative D call TRBD1 (6 bases). CDR3 length equals 14 residues. V lost 4 bases and J 6 bases, leaving 16 bases between the germline ends. CDR1 and CDR2 (germline): SGDLS, YYNGEE. The CDR3 is CASSSEGGWDGYTF. DNA for the CDR3: TGTGCCAGCAGCTCAGAAGGGGGATGGGATGGCTACACCTTC.

The sample holds many counts of this clonotype. An end of the junction does not agree with germline; a read error may underlie this. The V gene is TRBV19, the J gene TRBJ2-1; 8 bases are shared with TRBD2. CDR1 and CDR2 (germline): LNHDA, SQIVND (reference sequence). The CDR3 consists of 13 residues. CDR3 DNA sequence: TGTTCCAGTTCCGGGGGGGCCCTGTTTGAGCAGTTCTTC. As protein: CSSSGGALFEQFF.

This clonotype was seen repeatedly, ten times or more. The rearrangement uses TRBV20-1 and TRBJ2-7; no definite D call. This CDR3 comprises 12 residues. Germline-derived CDR1 and CDR2 are DFQATT and SNEGSKA (reference sequence). Trimming pared 6 bases from V and 10 bases from J, leaving 19 bases between. The CDR3 DNA sequence: TGCAGTGCCCTAAGCATAGCTGACGGACAGTACTTC. This encodes CSALSIADGQYF.

The rearrangement links TRBV2 to TRBJ2-2; no clear D gene. This CDR3 has 14 amino acids. Germline loops: CDR1 SNHLY, CDR2 FYNNEI. Trimming took off 0 bases at V and 4 bases at J, with 6 bases between the two ends. The CDR3 loop reads CASSEAGATGELFF. In nucleotides, the CDR3 is TGTGCCAGCAGTGAAGCAGGAGCCACCGGGGAGCTGTTTTTT.

This clonotype was picked up many times. DNA for the CDR3: TGCAGTGGTTTCGAGGCCTACACAGATACGCAGTATTTT. It codes for CSGFEAYTDTQYF. The chain combines TRBV20-1 with TRBJ2-3; D gene uncertain. This CDR3 region has 13 residues. The germline gives CDR1 DFQATT, CDR2 SNEGSKA (reference sequence). V lost 7 bases, J lost 2 bases, and 13 bases lay in between.

This clonotype was counted a few times. The J gene is TRBJ2-7, the V gene TRBV29-1; 9 bases agree with TRBD2. This CDR3 comprises 15 residues. The J segment lost 3 bases and the V segment lost 1 base, leaving 7 bases of the junction unmatched. Germline CDR1 reads SQVTM; CDR2 reads ANQGSEA. CDR3 amino acids: CSVEGLAEWGYEQYF. The CDR3 DNA is TGCAGCGTTGAAGGACTAGCGGAGTGGGGCTACGAGCAGTACTTC.

This chain connects TRBV24-1 to TRBJ2-1; tentative D call: TRBD2 (5 bases). The germline CDR1 and CDR2 sequences are KGHDR and SFDVKD. V was shortened by 4 bases and J by 0 bases, with 12 bases between the two germline ends. The CDR3 covers 16 residues. The CDR3 nucleotides are TGTGCCACCAGTGAGCCGACTGGGAGCTCCTACAATGAGCAGTTCTTC. It yields the protein CATSEPTGSSYNEQFF.

The gene calls are TRBV5-4 and TRBJ1-2; D is possibly TRBD1 (6 bases). Trimming cost V 7 bases and J 2 bases, with 9 bases left between them. The CDR3 contains 12 residues. The germline V gene has CDR1 SGHNT and CDR2 YYREEE (reference sequence). The CDR3 coding sequence is TGTGCCAGCGCGGGGGCCAACTATGGCTACACCTTC. It codes for CASAGANYGYTF.

Ten or more counts support this clonotype. This rearrangement joins TRBV20-1 to TRBJ2-3; the D call may be TRBD1 or TRBD2 (5 bases each). Germline CDR1 and CDR2: DFQATT and SNEGSKA (reference sequence). V gave up 3 bases and J gave up 4 bases, with 11 bases separating them. The CDR3 is 13 residues long. CDR3 sequence: CSARRGAADTQYF. The CDR3 nucleotides are TGCAGTGCTAGGAGGGGTGCTGCAGATACGCAGTATTTT.

This clonotype appeared many times. The chain recombines TRBV2 with TRBJ2-5, with 8 bases identical to TRBD2. Trimming removed 6 bases from V and 1 base from J; junction bases left unmatched: 4. Germline V gene lookup returns CDR1 SNHLY and CDR2 FYNNEI. There are 14 residues in the CDR3. The CDR3 region has the DNA TGTGCCAGCAGCACTGGGACTAGCCAAGAGACCCAGTACTTC. Translated, it gives CASSTGTSQETQYF. The full variable domain, in which reference TRBV2 and TRBJ2-5 provide the parts outside the CDR3, is EPEVTQTPSHQVTQMGQEVILRCVPISNHLYFYWYRQILGQKVEFLVSFYNNEISEKSEIFDDQFSVERPDGSNFTLKIRSTKLEDSAMYFCASSTGTSQETQYFGPGTRLLVL.

In regard to this clonotype: This likely stems from a read error, as it lies one base from a far larger clone. The genes are TRBV10-3 and TRBJ2-1, with 7 bases identical to TRBD1. The CDR3 spans 13 residues. Germline trimming cut 6 bases from V and 13 bases from J; bases unmatched to any gene: 12. Germline values: CDR1 ENHRY, CDR2 SYGVKD. CDR3 protein: CAIRDRNQETQFF. The CDR3 nucleotides are TGTGCCATCAGGGACAGGAACCAAGAGACCCAGTTCTTC.

This clonotype was observed many times. The chain joins TRBV20-1 to TRBJ2-3, with 9 bases identical to TRBD1. The CDR3 is made up of 17 amino acids. J was trimmed by 4 bases and V by 4 bases; bases with no gene match: 15. Germline V gene data show CDR1 as DFQATT and CDR2 as SNEGSKA (reference sequence). CDR3 sequence reads: CSATPISGTGKSDTQYF. In DNA form, the CDR3 reads TGCAGTGCTACCCCGATCTCCGGGACAGGGAAGTCAGATACGCAGTATTTT.

At least ten counts were recorded for this clonotype. The V and J genes are TRBV5-1 and TRBJ2-6; D might be TRBD2 (5 bases). The CDR3 extends over 17 amino acids. Germline-derived CDR1 and CDR2 are SGHRS and YFSETQ. The germline V and J ends were trimmed by 0 bases and 1 base, with 11 bases remaining between them. The CDR3 DNA reads TGCGCCAGCAGCTTGGTGGCGGGTAATTCTGGGGCCAACGTCCTGACTTTC. Translation: CASSLVAGNSGANVLTF. The entire variable domain, with the rest obtained from reference TRBV5-1 and TRBJ2-6, is as follows: KAGVTQTPRYLIKTRGQQVTLSCSPISGHRSVSWYQQTPGQGLQFLFEYFSETQRNKGNFPGRFSGRQFSNSRSEMNVSTLELGDSALYLCASSLVAGNSGANVLTFGAGSRLTVL.

This rearrangement joins TRBV19 to TRBJ2-7; 9 bases are shared with TRBD2. Germline CDR1 LNHDA, CDR2 SQIVND (reference sequence). With V trimmed by 7 bases and J by 4 bases, 8 bases remained unmatched. The CDR3 is 14 amino acids. The DNA of the CDR3 is TGTGCCAGTACCTCGAGCGGGGGGACATACGAGCAGTACTTC. Encoded protein: CASTSSGGTYEQYF.

This clonotype was observed at least ten times. This sequence joins TRBV21-1 and TRBJ2-7; the DNA was not compared with TRBD2, the D call given in the table. TRBV21-1 is recorded as a pseudogene. The CDR3 consists of 16 residues. In nucleotides, the CDR3 is TGTGCCAGCAGTGTCACGGGCGGTAGGACTACCTACGAGCAGTACTTC. This sequence encodes CASSVTGGRTTYEQYF.

At least ten counts were recorded for this clonotype. The chain uses TRBV19 and TRBJ1-1; 8 nucleotides line up with TRBD1. The CDR3 is made up of 11 amino acids. CDR1 and CDR2 (germline): LNHDA, SQIVND (reference sequence). V lost 5 bases and J lost 11; bases outside the gene matches: 4. CDR3 nucleotides: TGTGCCAGTAGTGTCACAGGGGGGGCTTTCTTT. It yields the protein CASSVTGGAFF.

To note about this clonotype: A far more abundant clone sits one base away, making this likely a read error. For the CDR3, the DNA is TGCAGTGCCAACCCGGGGGGGGCGGGAGCGATTATGTACAATGAGCAGTACTTC. This encodes CSANPGGAGAIMYNEQYF. The rearrangement joins TRBV20-1 to TRBJ2-7; 8 bases align to TRBD2. Looked up from germline, CDR1 is DFQATT and CDR2 is SNEGSKA (reference sequence). Losses at the gene ends were 6 bases for V and 7 bases for J; bases not matched to a gene: 26. The CDR3 is 18 residues long.

This clonotype was seen repeatedly, ten times or more. This chain joins TRBV6-2 or TRBV6-3 and TRBJ1-1; 9 bases map to TRBD1. CDR3 length: 14 amino acids. The ends lost 5 bases at V and 11 bases at J; junction bases unmatched: 12. Germline CDR1 MNHEY, CDR2 SVGEGT. The chain's CDR3 is CASSEDRGGSRAFF. CDR3 sequence (DNA): TGTGCCAGCAGTGAGGACAGGGGTGGAAGTAGGGCTTTCTTT.

This clonotype was observed a few times. This chain uses TRBV20-1 with TRBJ1-5, with 10 bases fitting TRBD1. The CDR3 spans 15 residues. Germline V gives CDR1 DFQATT, CDR2 SNEGSKA (reference sequence). Unmatched junction bases numbered 4, after V lost 1 base and J lost 4 bases. The DNA for the CDR3 is TGCAGTGCTAGAGCGGGGACAGGGGTTAATCAGCCCCAGCATTTT. It is translated as CSARAGTGVNQPQHF.

This clonotype has a handful of counts. The chain combines TRBV5-5 with TRBJ2-3; D might be TRBD2 (5 bases). The length of the CDR3 is 12 residues. V lost 0 bases and J 6 bases, leaving 5 bases between the germline ends. Germline lookup yields CDR1 SGHKS and CDR2 YYEKEE (reference sequence). CDR3 amino acids: CASSLGGDTQYF. DNA for the CDR3: TGTGCCAGCAGCTTGGGCGGGGATACGCAGTATTTT.

Concerning this clonotype itself: This likely came from a read error, as a far larger clone is one base away. V usage is TRBV6-1 and J usage is TRBJ2-3; possible D gene TRBD2, 6 bases. Between the trimmed V and J ends, which lost 10 bases and 2 bases, there was a span of 16 bases. CDR3 length: 14 residues. Germline V gene lookup returns CDR1 MNHNS and CDR2 SASEGT. The DNA of the CDR3 is TGTGCCATCGCGGAGGGTACTAACACAGATACGCAGTATTTT. It is translated as CAIAEGTNTDTQYF.

This clonotype was found many times. The chain links TRBV6-6 to TRBJ2-1; TRBD2 is a possible D gene (6 bases). The CDR3 runs to 14 residues. Germline CDR1 reads MNHNY; CDR2 reads SVGAGI (reference sequence). V lost 6 bases, J lost 6 bases, and 15 bases lay in between. DNA of the CDR3: TGTGCCAGCAGCCCCGGGGTAGCGGCCAATGAGCAGTTCTTC. Residues: CASSPGVAANEQFF.